The subject of this entry is one T cell receptor beta chain. Its antigen remains unidentified. This record comes from a study of blood T cells in healthy people across ages. Study observations and caveats: Donor CMV infection status was unknown, possibly confounding age-related changes in expanded clonotypes. Strong correlation linked observed beta diversity and percent naive T cells.

The CDR3 has 14 amino acids. Trimming left V 3 bases short and J 3 bases short, with 11 bases between. Germline CDR1 and CDR2: SNHLY and FYNNEI. Through a sample-barcoded 5' primer and a J-beta primer mix, a second PCR was run for roughly 6 to 11 cycles. TCRdb analysed the 5' RACE reads with MiXCR anew, one entry per CDR3 protein. The sample carries hundreds of thousands of distinct CDR3 sequences, about 53% recorded once. Each sample had at least 6 million PBMCs isolated. Every sample gave at least 5.5 micrograms of total RNA when it was extracted. The receptor's source is an elderly man in good health. The chain recombines TRBV2 with TRBJ1-1; D is perhaps TRBD1 (5 bases). Sequenced material: blood. The chain's CDR3 is CASSEEGDHTEAFF. As DNA, the CDR3 is TGTGCCAGCAGTGAGGAAGGGGATCACACTGAAGCTTTCTTT. Together with reference TRBV2 and TRBJ1-1, the CDR3 gives the full variable domain: EPEVTQTPSHQVTQMGQEVILRCVPISNHLYFYWYRQILGQKVEFLVSFYNNEISEKSEIFDDQFSVERPDGSNFTLKIRSTKLEDSAMYFCASSEEGDHTEAFFGQGTRLTVV.